Below are 20 T cell receptor beta chains sequenced from a single sample in a study of T cells after yellow fever vaccination. TCRdb passed the 5' RACE reads through MiXCR, listing each CDR3 protein once. The top ten clones hold around 19% of a sample with around 360,000 distinct CDR3 sequences, approximately 10% of them seen once. Sample: PBMCs, taken on the day of the first yellow fever vaccination. These TCRs come from a man between 18 and 35 years old who received the YFV17D yellow fever vaccine.

The chain couples TRBV12-3 or TRBV12-4 to TRBJ2-5; 9 nucleotides agree with TRBD2. This CDR3 comprises 15 residues. Unmatched junction bases numbered 7, after V lost 3 bases and J lost 5 bases. CDR3 loop: CASSFGGGAVETQYF. CDR3 coding DNA: TGTGCCAGCAGTTTCGGCGGGGGGGCTGTGGAGACCCAGTACTTC.

This clonotype was counted a few times. This chain uses TRBV4-1 with TRBJ1-6; a possible D gene is TRBD1 (5 bases). CDR3 size: 19 residues. The germline CDR1 and CDR2 sequences are MGHRA and YSYEKL. Between the trimmed V and J ends, which lost 1 base and 0 bases, there was a span of 16 bases. The CDR3 sequence: CASSQARLQRGSYNSPLHF. The CDR3 DNA sequence: TGCGCCAGCAGCCAAGCCCGATTACAAAGGGGCTCCTATAATTCACCCCTCCACTTT.

This rearrangement joins TRBV13 to TRBJ1-5; no definite D call. The CDR3 covers 17 residues. Germline lookup yields CDR1 PRHDT and CDR2 FYEKMQ (reference sequence). Deletions cut 5 bases from V and 1 base from J, with 18 bases between. CDR3 nucleotide sequence: TGTGCCAGCAGCCCAAAAATGTCTGCGGGGAGCAATCAGCCCCAGCATTTT. Its translation: CASSPKMSAGSNQPQHF.

This clonotype was seen only a few times. The V call is TRBV20-1, the J call TRBJ1-4; 8 nucleotides agree with TRBD1. Trimming removed 4 bases from V and 0 bases from J; junction bases left unmatched: 7. CDR3 length: 16 amino acids. Germline V lookup: CDR1 DFQATT, CDR2 SNEGSKA (reference sequence). CDR3 bases: TGCAGTGCTAATCCGGGACAGGCTGCAACTAATGAAAAACTGTTTTTT. The encoded protein is CSANPGQAATNEKLFF.

V usage is TRBV5-1 and J usage is TRBJ2-5; D gene ambiguous. V was cut by 0 bases and J by 2 bases, with 8 bases left in between. Germline V gene lookup returns CDR1 SGHRS and CDR2 YFSETQ. CDR3 length: 14 residues. CDR3 protein: CASSLVSAQETQYF. DNA of the CDR3: TGCGCCAGCAGCTTGGTCAGCGCTCAAGAGACCCAGTACTTC.

This clonotype was counted between two and nine times. This rearrangement joins TRBV29-1 to TRBJ2-1, with TRBD1 matching 7 bases. This CDR3 spans 14 amino acids. Germline lookup yields CDR1 SQVTM and CDR2 ANQGSEA. J gave up 2 bases and V 5 bases, and 6 bases lay outside the gene matches. Here the CDR3 reads CSVSRQGTYNEQFF. The CDR3 bases are TGCAGCGTTTCCCGACAGGGAACCTACAATGAGCAGTTCTTC.

CDR3 loop: CSARKQSTPRPGGYTF. CDR3 DNA sequence: TGCAGTGCTAGAAAACAGAGTACCCCACGACCAGGGGGCTACACCTTC. The rearrangement links TRBV20-1 to TRBJ1-2, with D possibly matching TRBD1 (5 bases). Trimming left V 2 bases short and J 8 bases short, with 24 bases between. Germline CDR1 DFQATT, CDR2 SNEGSKA (reference sequence). This CDR3 has 16 residues.

This clonotype came up many times. This sequence joins TRBV7-9 and TRBJ2-1; D gene ambiguous. CDR3 length: 13 residues. CDR1 SEHNR and CDR2 FQNEAQ come from the germline V gene (reference sequence). Trimming removed 1 base at V and 6 bases at J, with 7 bases between. The CDR3 nucleotides are TGTGCCAGCAGCTTAGGGGGATTCAATGAGCAGTTCTTC. Translation: CASSLGGFNEQFF.

This chain connects TRBV5-1 to TRBJ2-1, with D perhaps given as TRBD1 or TRBD2 (5 bases each). This CDR3 region has 17 residues. Trimming took 2 bases from V and 1 from J, leaving 16 bases between them. The germline CDR1 and CDR2 sequences are SGHRS and YFSETQ. CDR3 protein: CASSFIMGTGSYNEQFF. The CDR3, as DNA: TGCGCCAGCAGCTTTATTATGGGGACGGGGTCCTACAATGAGCAGTTCTTC.

The chain has TRBV7-2 and TRBJ2-3; 8 nucleotides match TRBD2. Germline V gene lookup returns CDR1 SGHTA and CDR2 FQGNSA. V gave up 0 bases and J gave up 4 bases; unmatched junction bases: 9. The CDR3 covers 17 residues. The CDR3 DNA follows: TGTGCCAGCAGCTTAGCCGGGGGGGCCTCCTCCCCAGATACGCAGTATTTT. Its translation is CASSLAGGASSPDTQYF.

This clonotype has only a few counts. This chain connects TRBV15 to TRBJ2-4; D uncertain. Germline V gene sequence: CDR1 LNHNV, CDR2 YYDKDF (reference sequence). The germline V and J ends were trimmed by 4 bases and 0 bases, with 10 bases remaining between them. CDR3 length: 15 amino acids. The CDR3: CATSTQPLAKNIQYF. Written as DNA, the CDR3 is TGTGCCACCAGCACCCAACCACTAGCCAAAAACATTCAGTACTTC.

This clonotype showed up just a few times. Written as DNA, the CDR3 is TGCGCCAGCAGCTTGGGGGCAGGGACAGATACGCAGTATTTT. Translated, it gives CASSLGAGTDTQYF. The chain couples TRBV5-1 to TRBJ2-3, with a weak D call TRBD1 (5 bases). Germline CDR1 and CDR2: SGHRS and YFSETQ. The V gene lost 0 bases and the J gene lost 3 bases, with 8 bases spanning the gap. The CDR3 totals 14 residues.

The rearrangement joins TRBV6-1 to TRBJ1-5; D is possibly TRBD1 (6 bases). The CDR3 sequence is 14 residues long. The germline gives CDR1 MNHNS, CDR2 SASEGT. The V gene lost 6 bases and the J gene lost 2 bases, with 11 bases spanning the gap. The CDR3 is CASRTPGGNQPQHF. In DNA, the CDR3 is TGTGCCAGCAGAACCCCAGGGGGCAATCAGCCCCAGCATTTT.

Comments on this clonotype: Sequence at one end of the junction differs from germline and may be a read error. This chain joins TRBV12-3 or TRBV12-4 and TRBJ2-3, with D possibly TRBD2 on 6 matching bases. The CDR3 extends over 13 amino acids. For the CDR3, the DNA is TGTGCCAGCGGTTTTCGGGGGTCAGATACGCAGTATTTT. Residues: CASGFRGSDTQYF.

The chain employs TRBV20-1 and TRBJ2-5; maybe TRBD2 (7 bases). Germline CDR1 is DFQATT and CDR2 is SNEGSKA (reference sequence). The V end was cut by 4 bases, the J end by 5 bases, with 17 bases between. This CDR3 region has 14 residues. In DNA form, the CDR3 reads TGCAGTGCTATGGGCGCGAGGGGGGGGGAGACCCAGTACTTC. Protein: CSAMGARGGETQYF.

This clonotype was observed a few times. The gene calls are TRBV5-4 and TRBJ1-6; D possibly corresponds to TRBD1 (5 bases). The germline gives CDR1 SGHNT, CDR2 YYREEE (reference sequence). V lost 4 bases, J lost 4 bases, and 9 bases lay in between. CDR3 length: 14 amino acids. The CDR3 region is CASSQTGYNSPLHF. In nucleotides, the CDR3 is TGTGCCAGCAGCCAAACAGGATATAATTCACCCCTCCACTTT.

Many counts were recorded for this clonotype. The chain couples TRBV4-2 to TRBJ2-1; 14 positions match TRBD2. J lost 8 bases, V lost 4 bases, and 10 bases had no gene match. CDR1 is LGHNA and CDR2 is YNFKEQ in the germline V gene. The CDR3 totals 17 residues. The CDR3: CASSLSTGTSGGDEQFF. CDR3 sequence (DNA): TGTGCCAGCAGCCTCTCAACCGGGACTAGCGGGGGTGATGAGCAGTTCTTC.

The chain recombines TRBV5-6 with TRBJ2-2; D is undetermined. The V gene's germline CDR1 is SGHDT and CDR2 YYEEEE. V shed 3 bases and J shed 5 bases, with 5 bases lying between them. This CDR3 contains 12 residues. The CDR3 loop is CASSWATGELFF. DNA for the CDR3: TGTGCCAGCAGCTGGGCTACCGGGGAGCTGTTTTTT.

The chain employs TRBV6-5 and TRBJ2-5; tentatively, D is TRBD1 or TRBD2 (5 bases each). V gave up 2 bases and J gave up 5 bases, with 18 bases separating them. CDR1 is MNHEY and CDR2 is SVGAGI in the germline V gene. This CDR3 is built from 16 residues. The CDR3 loop reads CASSYLVPRGVETQYF. DNA for the CDR3: TGTGCCAGCAGTTACCTGGTACCCCGGGGCGTCGAGACCCAGTACTTC.

This clonotype came up a few times. This chain links TRBV19 with TRBJ2-3; 10 positions match TRBD1. With V trimmed by 3 bases and J by 1 base, 1 base remained unmatched. Germline values: CDR1 LNHDA, CDR2 SQIVND (reference sequence). The CDR3 covers 15 residues. The CDR3 sequence is CASSIGTGGTDTQYF. CDR3 DNA: TGTGCCAGTAGTATTGGGACAGGGGGCACAGATACGCAGTATTTT.